This T cell receptor (beta chain) was found in a study of T cell responses to AZD1222 COVID-19 vaccine. The CDR3 runs 14 residues. The V gene's germline CDR1 is SGHTA and CDR2 FQGNSA. V was trimmed by 1 base and J by 1 base, leaving 7 bases between them. Findings and limits, study-wide: Spike-wide vaccine-associated CD4 TCRs dominated at 160-218 and 743-854. Recipients of AZD1222 seropositive at baseline numbered only five or six. The study sampled repertoires only after the peak T cell response.

TCRdb keeps only in-frame clones here, not all; method: immunoSEQ multiplex PCR. The sample shows tens of thousands of clones, about 89% of them seen only once. Notes on this clone: The antigen is not known.

The chain joins TRBV7-2 to TRBJ1-1; tentative D call: TRBD1 (5 bases). The sequences come from peripheral blood, collected 28 days after the second AZD1222 dose. This receptor was obtained from an adult who received the AZD1222 COVID-19 vaccine. For the CDR3, the DNA is TGTGCCAGCAGCTTAGTCGACAGGAACACTGAAGCTTTCTTT. Its protein is CASSLVDRNTEAFF.